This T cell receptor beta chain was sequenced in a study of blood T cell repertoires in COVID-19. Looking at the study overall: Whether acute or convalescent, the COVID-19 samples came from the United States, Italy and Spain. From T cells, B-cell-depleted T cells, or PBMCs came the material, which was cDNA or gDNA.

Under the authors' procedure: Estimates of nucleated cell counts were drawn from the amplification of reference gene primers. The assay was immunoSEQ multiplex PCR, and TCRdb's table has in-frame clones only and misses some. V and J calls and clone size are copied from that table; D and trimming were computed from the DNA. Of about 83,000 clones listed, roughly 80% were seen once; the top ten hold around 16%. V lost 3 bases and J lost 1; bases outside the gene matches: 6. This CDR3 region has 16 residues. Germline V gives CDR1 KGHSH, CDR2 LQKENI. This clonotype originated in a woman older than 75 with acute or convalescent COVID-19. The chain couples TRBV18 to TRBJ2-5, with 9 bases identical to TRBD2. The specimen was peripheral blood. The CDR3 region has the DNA TGTGCCAGCTCACCCTTGGTAGCGGGGGTCCAAGAGACCCAGTACTTC. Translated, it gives CASSPLVAGVQETQYF.